The rows below give T cell receptor beta chains drawn from one sample of a study of CD8+CD57+ T cells in acquired aplastic anemia. TCRdb analysed the reads with MiXCR anew, one entry per CDR3 protein. The profile covers approximately 300,000 distinct CDR3 sequences, with roughly 61% appearing a single time and 1.3% taken by the ten largest. Sequencing was carried out using sorted CD4+, CD8+, or CD8+CD57+ T cells (not recorded which) from PBMCs. These receptors all come from a human donor with aplastic anemia. Both conserved end residues are part of each CDR3. D genes are given only for firm matches. The size of a clone is reported for some rows only, either as once, few or many, or as a class for expanded clones.

v_call: TRBV4-1; d_call: TRBD2; clone_size: .; j_call: TRBJ2-5; cdr3_length: 15; cdr3_aa: CASSQQEGLALTQYF; cdr3_nt: TGCGCCAGCAGCCAACAAGAGGGACTAGCGTTGACCCAGTACTTC
v_call: TRBV20-1; d_call: .; clone_size: .; j_call: TRBJ1-4; cdr3_length: 14; cdr3_aa: CSARPTGFDEKLFF; cdr3_nt: TGCAGTGCTAGGCCCACAGGGTTCGATGAAAAACTGTTTTTT
v_call: TRBV20-1; d_call: .; clone_size: .; j_call: TRBJ1-1; cdr3_length: 13; cdr3_aa: CSARHVPAPEAFF; cdr3_nt: TGCAGTGCTAGACACGTCCCGGCCCCTGAAGCTTTCTTT
v_call: TRBV7-7; d_call: TRBD2; clone_size: .; j_call: TRBJ2-1; cdr3_length: 15; cdr3_aa: CASSLGLAGLGEQFF; cdr3_nt: TGTGCCAGCAGCCTAGGACTAGCCGGGCTAGGTGAGCAGTTCTTC
v_call: TRBV4-3; d_call: TRBD1; clone_size: .; j_call: TRBJ1-3; cdr3_length: 15; cdr3_aa: CASSHDRAAGNTIYF; cdr3_nt: TGCGCCAGCAGCCACGACAGGGCAGCTGGAAACACCATATATTTT
v_call: TRBV2; d_call: TRBD2; clone_size: .; j_call: TRBJ2-4; cdr3_length: 17; cdr3_aa: CASSEMVAGGHKNIQYF; cdr3_nt: TGTGCCAGCAGTGAGATGGTAGCGGGGGGGCACAAAAACATTCAGTACTTC
v_call: TRBV6-5; d_call: TRBD2; clone_size: .; j_call: TRBJ2-5; cdr3_length: 15; cdr3_aa: CASSALAGGQETQYF; cdr3_nt: TGTGCCAGCAGTGCGCTAGCGGGGGGGCAAGAGACCCAGTACTTC
v_call: TRBV6-5; d_call: TRBD2; clone_size: many; j_call: TRBJ2-5; cdr3_length: 16; cdr3_aa: CASSYSKLAAQETQYF; cdr3_nt: TGTGCCAGCAGTTACTCGAAACTAGCGGCCCAAGAGACCCAGTACTTC
v_call: TRBV7-9; d_call: TRBD1; clone_size: .; j_call: TRBJ1-2; cdr3_length: 13; cdr3_aa: CASSLAGTDGYTF; cdr3_nt: TGTGCCAGCAGCTTAGCCGGGACAGATGGCTACACCTTC
v_call: TRBV7-9; d_call: TRBD1; clone_size: many; j_call: TRBJ2-1; cdr3_length: 14; cdr3_aa: CASSPGGGENEQFF; cdr3_nt: TGTGCCAGCAGCCCAGGGGGCGGCGAAAATGAGCAGTTCTTC
v_call: TRBV3-1; d_call: TRBD1; clone_size: .; j_call: TRBJ1-6; cdr3_length: 21; cdr3_aa: CASSQGPWDSPRQDYNSPLHF; cdr3_nt: TGTGCCAGCAGCCAAGGACCGTGGGACAGCCCCCGCCAAGATTATAATTCACCCCTCCACTTT
v_call: TRBV24-1; d_call: .; clone_size: .; j_call: TRBJ1-4; cdr3_length: 14; cdr3_aa: CATNHGGAREKLFF; cdr3_nt: TGTGCCACCAACCATGGGGGGGCTCGGGAAAAACTGTTTTTT
v_call: TRBV10-1; d_call: TRBD1; clone_size: many; j_call: TRBJ2-1; cdr3_length: 15; cdr3_aa: CASSPGTGGENEQFF; cdr3_nt: TGCGCCAGCAGTCCAGGGACAGGGGGCGAAAATGAGCAGTTCTTC
v_call: TRBV25-1; d_call: .; clone_size: .; j_call: TRBJ1-2; cdr3_length: 11; cdr3_aa: CANRGSGGYTF; cdr3_nt: TGTGCTAATAGGGGTAGCGGTGGCTACACCTTC
v_call: TRBV3-1; d_call: .; clone_size: many; j_call: TRBJ1-5; cdr3_length: 15; cdr3_aa: CASSPGAYSNQPQHF; cdr3_nt: TGTGCCAGCAGCCCCGGGGCTTATAGCAATCAGCCCCAGCATTTT
v_call: TRBV2; d_call: .; clone_size: many; j_call: TRBJ1-1; cdr3_length: 13; cdr3_aa: CASSDLEETEAFF; cdr3_nt: TGTGCCAGCAGTGACCTGGAGGAAACTGAAGCTTTCTTT
v_call: TRBV29-1; d_call: TRBD2; clone_size: many; j_call: TRBJ2-7; cdr3_length: 14; cdr3_aa: CSVEPPGRPTKQYF; cdr3_nt: TGCAGCGTTGAACCTCCCGGGAGGCCTACGAAGCAGTACTTC
v_call: TRBV3-1; d_call: .; clone_size: many; j_call: TRBJ1-4; cdr3_length: 11; cdr3_aa: CASSQATILFF; cdr3_nt: TGTGCCAGCAGCCAAGCCACTATACTGTTTTTT
v_call: TRBV10-2; d_call: TRBD1; clone_size: few; j_call: TRBJ1-4; cdr3_length: 15; cdr3_aa: CASSDGTGHNEKLFF; cdr3_nt: TGCGCCAGCAGTGATGGGACAGGGCATAATGAAAAACTGTTTTTT
v_call: TRBV24-1; d_call: .; clone_size: .; j_call: TRBJ1-1; cdr3_length: 16; cdr3_aa: CATSDLADSMNTEAFF; cdr3_nt: TGTGCCACCAGTGATTTGGCGGATTCTATGAACACTGAAGCTTTCTTT
v_call: TRBV12-3/TRBV12-4; d_call: .; clone_size: many; j_call: TRBJ2-7; cdr3_length: 11; cdr3_aa: CASSSRYEQYF; cdr3_nt: TGTGCCAGCAGCTCCCGTTACGAGCAGTACTTC
v_call: TRBV20-1; d_call: TRBD1; clone_size: .; j_call: TRBJ2-7; cdr3_length: 15; cdr3_aa: CSAVTGTGASYEQYF; cdr3_nt: TGCAGTGCTGTAACCGGGACAGGGGCCTCCTACGAGCAGTACTTC
v_call: TRBV7-2; d_call: .; clone_size: .; j_call: TRBJ1-3; cdr3_length: 17; cdr3_aa: CASSLARSLFSGNTIYF; cdr3_nt: TGTGCCAGCAGCTTAGCGCGCAGCTTATTCTCTGGAAACACCATATATTTT
v_call: TRBV12-3/TRBV12-4; d_call: .; clone_size: .; j_call: TRBJ2-2; cdr3_length: 15; cdr3_aa: CASSLQGPNTGELFF; cdr3_nt: TGTGCCAGCAGCCTCCAGGGGCCAAACACCGGGGAGCTGTTTTTT
v_call: TRBV5-1; d_call: .; clone_size: many; j_call: TRBJ2-3; cdr3_length: 14; cdr3_aa: CASSLARAVDTQYF; cdr3_nt: TGCGCCAGCAGCTTGGCGCGGGCAGTAGATACGCAGTATTTT
v_call: TRBV19; d_call: .; clone_size: .; j_call: TRBJ2-7; cdr3_length: 15; cdr3_aa: CASSGANRGRDEQYF; cdr3_nt: TGTGCCAGTAGTGGGGCCAATAGGGGCAGGGACGAGCAGTACTTC
v_call: TRBV10-3; d_call: .; clone_size: many; j_call: TRBJ2-1; cdr3_length: 13; cdr3_aa: CAISEGKANEQFF; cdr3_nt: TGTGCCATCAGTGAGGGAAAAGCCAATGAGCAGTTCTTC
v_call: TRBV6-2/TRBV6-3; d_call: .; clone_size: many; j_call: TRBJ2-7; cdr3_length: 11; cdr3_aa: CASTHGQLQYF; cdr3_nt: TGTGCCAGCACCCATGGGCAGCTTCAGTACTTC
v_call: TRBV20-1; d_call: .; clone_size: .; j_call: TRBJ1-1; cdr3_length: 15; cdr3_aa: CSASIVRGVGTEAFF; cdr3_nt: TGCAGTGCTAGTATCGTAAGGGGGGTGGGCACTGAAGCTTTCTTT
v_call: TRBV5-8; d_call: .; clone_size: many; j_call: TRBJ1-1; cdr3_length: 13; cdr3_aa: CASSFDINTEAFF; cdr3_nt: TGTGCCAGCAGCTTTGACATTAACACTGAAGCTTTCTTT
v_call: TRBV5-1; d_call: TRBD1; clone_size: .; j_call: TRBJ2-7; cdr3_length: 15; cdr3_aa: CASRVNRGVFYEQYF; cdr3_nt: TGCGCCAGCAGGGTAAACAGGGGAGTATTCTACGAGCAGTACTTC
v_call: TRBV9; d_call: .; clone_size: .; j_call: TRBJ2-2; cdr3_length: 17; cdr3_aa: CASSVVGWTLNTGELFF; cdr3_nt: TGTGCCAGCAGCGTAGTTGGGTGGACTCTGAACACCGGGGAGCTGTTTTTT
v_call: TRBV7-8; d_call: .; clone_size: many; j_call: TRBJ2-1; cdr3_length: 16; cdr3_aa: CASSLEGMVRGNEQFF; cdr3_nt: TGTGCCAGCAGCTTAGAGGGGATGGTTCGGGGAAATGAGCAGTTCTTC
v_call: TRBV19; d_call: TRBD2; clone_size: .; j_call: TRBJ2-3; cdr3_length: 19; cdr3_aa: CASSVEGLAGGPLTDTQYF; cdr3_nt: TGTGCCAGTAGTGTAGAGGGACTAGCGGGGGGTCCCCTCACAGATACGCAGTATTTT
v_call: TRBV20-1; d_call: .; clone_size: .; j_call: TRBJ2-5; cdr3_length: 14; cdr3_aa: CSATTSLGQETQYF; cdr3_nt: TGCAGTGCGACGACTAGTTTGGGTCAAGAGACCCAGTACTTC
v_call: TRBV19; d_call: .; clone_size: many; j_call: TRBJ1-5; cdr3_length: 14; cdr3_aa: CASAGGHSNQPQHF; cdr3_nt: TGTGCCAGTGCGGGGGGCCATAGCAATCAGCCCCAGCATTTT
v_call: TRBV20-1; d_call: .; clone_size: .; j_call: TRBJ2-4; cdr3_length: 15; cdr3_aa: CSAKNPGLAKNIQYF; cdr3_nt: TGCAGTGCAAAAAATCCGGGGCTAGCCAAAAACATTCAGTACTTC
v_call: TRBV29-1; d_call: TRBD1; clone_size: .; j_call: TRBJ1-2; cdr3_length: 12; cdr3_aa: CSAGGTGYGYTF; cdr3_nt: TGCAGCGCAGGGGGCACAGGCTATGGCTACACCTTC
v_call: TRBV2; d_call: .; clone_size: .; j_call: TRBJ1-2; cdr3_length: 12; cdr3_aa: CASQGLDYGYTF; cdr3_nt: TGTGCCAGCCAGGGGTTGGACTATGGCTACACCTTC
v_call: TRBV7-8; d_call: TRBD1; clone_size: .; j_call: TRBJ1-1; cdr3_length: 16; cdr3_aa: CASRAGTVGGSTEAVF; cdr3_nt: TGTGCCAGCCGTGCCGGGACAGTTGGGGGTAGCACTGAAGCTGTCTTT
v_call: TRBV3-1; d_call: .; clone_size: many; j_call: TRBJ1-5; cdr3_length: 13; cdr3_aa: CASSQDVDQPQHF; cdr3_nt: TGTGCCAGCAGCCAAGATGTAGATCAGCCCCAGCATTTT
v_call: TRBV19; d_call: .; clone_size: .; j_call: TRBJ1-1; cdr3_length: 13; cdr3_aa: CASSIGPGAEAFF; cdr3_nt: TGTGCCAGTAGTATAGGGCCCGGGGCTGAAGCTTTCTTT
v_call: TRBV7-9; d_call: TRBD1; clone_size: .; j_call: TRBJ2-5; cdr3_length: 15; cdr3_aa: CASSPRGFSQETQYF; cdr3_nt: TGTGCCAGCAGCCCCAGGGGGTTTTCCCAAGAGACCCAGTACTTC
v_call: TRBV20-1; d_call: .; clone_size: .; j_call: TRBJ1-2; cdr3_length: 13; cdr3_aa: CSAREKSYYGYTF; cdr3_nt: TGCAGTGCTAGAGAAAAGTCGTACTATGGCTACACCTTC
v_call: TRBV6-5; d_call: .; clone_size: few; j_call: TRBJ2-7; cdr3_length: 13; cdr3_aa: CASSTGTPTEQYF; cdr3_nt: TGTGCCAGCAGTACCGGGACACCTACGGAGCAGTACTTC
v_call: TRBV7-2; d_call: TRBD2; clone_size: .; j_call: TRBJ2-5; cdr3_length: 15; cdr3_aa: CASSLWGGRRETQYF; cdr3_nt: TGTGCCAGCAGCTTATGGGGGGGGAGGCGAGAGACCCAGTACTTC
v_call: TRBV5-1; d_call: TRBD1; clone_size: few; j_call: TRBJ2-1; cdr3_length: 14; cdr3_aa: CASSTGQSNNEQFF; cdr3_nt: TGCGCCAGCAGCACGGGACAGAGCAACAATGAGCAGTTCTTC
v_call: TRBV7-9; d_call: .; clone_size: .; j_call: TRBJ1-1; cdr3_length: 17; cdr3_aa: CASSLARDIFRNTEAFF; cdr3_nt: TGTGCCAGCAGCTTGGCCAGGGATATTTTCAGGAACACTGAAGCTTTCTTT
v_call: TRBV20-1; d_call: .; clone_size: many; j_call: TRBJ2-1; cdr3_length: 14; cdr3_aa: CSASPPTAYNEQFF; cdr3_nt: TGCAGTGCTAGTCCCCCGACAGCTTACAATGAGCAGTTCTTC
v_call: TRBV20-1; d_call: .; clone_size: once; j_call: TRBJ2-5; cdr3_length: 14; cdr3_aa: CSARGGRDQETQYF; cdr3_nt: TGCAGTGCTAGAGGGGGCCGTGACCAAGAGACCCAGTACTTC
v_call: TRBV20-1; d_call: .; clone_size: .; j_call: TRBJ2-7; cdr3_length: 15; cdr3_aa: CSALMGGSFSYEQYF; cdr3_nt: TGCAGTGCCCTAATGGGGGGAAGTTTCTCCTACGAGCAGTACTTC
v_call: TRBV7-3; d_call: .; clone_size: few; j_call: TRBJ2-2; cdr3_length: 16; cdr3_aa: CASSLLGRANTGELFF; cdr3_nt: TGTGCCAGCAGCTTATTGGGGCGGGCGAACACCGGGGAGCTGTTTTTT
v_call: TRBV25-1; d_call: .; clone_size: many; j_call: TRBJ2-1; cdr3_length: 15; cdr3_aa: CASSGVSGTSGEQFF; cdr3_nt: TGTGCCAGCAGTGGGGTCTCCGGGACGTCGGGTGAGCAGTTCTTC
v_call: TRBV5-8; d_call: TRBD2; clone_size: many; j_call: TRBJ2-1; cdr3_length: 13; cdr3_aa: CASSLGRGGGQFF; cdr3_nt: TGTGCCAGCAGCTTGGGACGGGGGGGGGGGCAGTTCTTC
v_call: TRBV7-3; d_call: .; clone_size: many; j_call: TRBJ2-2; cdr3_length: 15; cdr3_aa: CASSQGGRDTGELFF; cdr3_nt: TGTGCCAGCAGCCAAGGGGGTAGGGACACCGGGGAGCTGTTTTTT
v_call: TRBV5-6; d_call: .; clone_size: many; j_call: TRBJ1-6; cdr3_length: 17; cdr3_aa: CASSTLVSGARDSPLHF; cdr3_nt: TGTGCCAGCAGCACCCTCGTCTCGGGGGCCAGGGATTCACCCCTCCACTTT
v_call: TRBV9; d_call: .; clone_size: .; j_call: TRBJ1-5; cdr3_length: 15; cdr3_aa: CASSVAGAVGEPQHF; cdr3_nt: TGTGCCAGCAGCGTAGCTGGAGCCGTGGGGGAGCCCCAGCATTTT